The clone carrying this T cell receptor (beta chain) was observed a few times. Its antigen is undetermined. Only Caucasian adults living in Nashville, Tennessee made up the donor group. The data derive from a study of shared clonotypes between healthy human individuals. As for the study in general: The people who gave samples were a couple of women and three men aged 18 to 49. Study findings and constraints: Tissue TCR repertoires likely differ from these blood-only repertoires.

Sequencing was performed with immunoSEQ multiplex PCR; in TCRdb, only in-frame clones are kept and a portion is missing. The profile shows about 600,000 clones, around three quarters of them singletons. V dropped 5 bases and J dropped 2; count of bases not matched to a gene: 9. The CDR3 is made up of 16 amino acids. Germline CDR1 reads SEHNR; CDR2 reads FQNEAQ (reference sequence). The V gene is TRBV7-9, the J gene TRBJ2-1, with TRBD1 matching 7 bases. Sequencing was performed on PBMCs. This sequence originates from a woman aged 35 to 49 in good health. Some clones in this sample may be carry-over from other donors' samples. In DNA, the CDR3 is TGTGCCAGCAGCCCCCCAGGGGGATCTCCCTACAATGAGCAGTTCTTC. It translates to CASSPPGGSPYNEQFF.